The 13 T cell receptor beta chains below all came from one sample that was sequenced in a study of T cells in Graves' hyperthyroidism and ophthalmopathy. RNA transcripts gave rise to amplified TCR beta CDR3 regions. First-round RT-PCR with HTBI primers amplified the TCR CDR3 region. Each CDR3 protein gets one entry after TCRdb re-called the multiplex PCR reads with MiXCR. The sample contains 500,000 to 750,000 distinct CDR3 sequences, about half of which appear only once. Sequencing input: peripheral blood or thyroid tissue (not recorded which). These receptors all stem from a woman younger than 30 with Graves' hyperthyroidism.

This rearrangement joins TRBV2 to TRBJ1-6; perhaps TRBD1 as D (6 bases). Between the trimmed V and J ends, which lost 6 bases and 8 bases, there was a span of 26 bases. Germline CDR1 reads SNHLY; CDR2 reads FYNNEI. There are 18 residues in the CDR3. The CDR3 region is CASRLRTWGPGLDSPLHF. The CDR3 nucleotides read TGTGCCAGCAGGCTCCGAACGTGGGGGCCGGGCCTGGATTCACCCCTCCACTTT. The entire variable domain, with the rest obtained from reference TRBV2 and TRBJ1-6, is as follows: EPEVTQTPSHQVTQMGQEVILRCVPISNHLYFYWYRQILGQKVEFLVSFYNNEISEKSEIFDDQFSVERPDGSNFTLKIRSTKLEDSAMYFCASRLRTWGPGLDSPLHFGNGTRLTVT.

In regard to this clonotype: Given a much more abundant clone one base away, this may be a read error. This sequence joins TRBV20-1 and TRBJ1-3; weak D call: TRBD1 (5 bases). CDR3 length: 14 residues. The germline V gene has CDR1 DFQATT and CDR2 SNEGSKA (reference sequence). The CDR3 DNA reads as TGCAGTGCCCGGGGGGGAAGCTCTGGAAGCACCATATATTTT. Encoded protein: CSARGGSSGSTIYF.

The rearrangement uses TRBV5-1 and TRBJ2-3; TRBD1 aligns across 10 bases. V lost 4 bases and J lost 0; bases outside the gene matches: 5. CDR1 and CDR2 (germline): SGHRS, YFSETQ. CDR3 length equals 16 residues. DNA for the CDR3: TGCGCCAGCAGCGTGACAGGGGGCCTTAGCACAGATACGCAGTATTTT. Translating gives CASSVTGGLSTDTQYF.

This clonotype was seen ten or more times. The rearrangement uses TRBV4-2 and TRBJ2-5; D possibly corresponds to TRBD2 (6 bases). Looked up from germline, CDR1 is LGHNA and CDR2 is YNFKEQ. The CDR3 totals 17 residues. Deletions cut 3 bases from V and 1 base from J, with 18 bases between. CDR3 protein: CASSQGGMTGAQETQYF. The CDR3 nucleotides read TGTGCCAGCAGCCAGGGCGGCATGACGGGAGCCCAAGAGACCCAGTACTTC.

The gene calls are TRBV7-8 and TRBJ2-7; TRBD2 is a possible D gene (6 bases). Germline lookup yields CDR1 SGHVS and CDR2 FQNEAQ. This CDR3 region has 14 residues. The ends were cut back, 3 bases at V and 4 bases at J, with 13 bases in the middle. The CDR3, as DNA: TGTGCCAGCAGCTTCCGCGGGGCGGCTTACGAGCAGTACTTC. This encodes CASSFRGAAYEQYF. Supplemented by reference TRBV7-8 and TRBJ2-7, the full variable domain reads GAGVSQSPRYKVAKRGQDVALRCDPISGHVSLFWYQQALGQGPEFLTYFQNEAQLDKSGLPSDRFFAERPEGSVSTLKIQRTQQEDSAVYLCASSFRGAAYEQYFGPGTRLTVT.

Notes on this clonotype: Here the CDR3 omits its conserved ending phenylalanine or tryptophan, so a read error is the likely source. The DNA is omitted, as the CDR3 cannot be located on it reliably, and the CDR3 follows TCRdb's listing. V is TRBV7-6 and J is TRBJ2-7; the tabulated D call, TRBD1, remains unverified against the DNA. Germline lookup yields CDR1 SGHVS and CDR2 FNYEAQ. Inclusive of both ends, the CDR3 amounts to 9 amino acids. CDR3: CASSLVRSG.

This chain joins TRBV6-5 and TRBJ2-2, with 10 bases lining up with TRBD1. Losses at the gene ends were 8 bases for V and 5 bases for J; bases not matched to a gene: 11. The CDR3 consists of 16 residues. The germline CDR1 and CDR2 sequences are MNHEY and SVGAGI. The CDR3 DNA follows: TGTGCCAGCCGTGTGAGGGGACAGGGGAAAACCGGGGAGCTGTTTTTT. This translates into CASRVRGQGKTGELFF.

The chain employs TRBV5-1 and TRBJ2-6; D gene unclear. V was clipped by 4 bases and J by 13 bases, with 9 bases between them. The germline CDR1 and CDR2 sequences are SGHRS and YFSETQ. This CDR3 comprises 11 residues. The DNA for the CDR3 is TGCGCCAGCAGCCTCGCCCAGGTCCTGACTTTC. Amino acids: CASSLAQVLTF.

This chain joins TRBV7-9 and TRBJ1-6; 7 nucleotides agree with TRBD1. Germline assignment: CDR1 SEHNR and CDR2 FQNEAQ (reference sequence). The V gene end was trimmed by 3 bases and the J gene end by 10 bases; junction bases not matched to a gene: 9. The CDR3 sequence is 15 residues long. The CDR3 DNA sequence: TGTGCCAGCAGCTTGAACAGGGGCGATGAGTCACCCCTCCACTTT. The encoded protein is CASSLNRGDESPLHF.

As DNA, the CDR3 is TGTGCCACCAGCAGCTTGGACAGCACCTCTGGGGCCAACGTCCTGACTTTC. Residues: CATSSLDSTSGANVLTF. This chain links TRBV15 with TRBJ2-6; weak D call: TRBD1 (6 bases). V dropped 3 bases and J dropped 0 bases, with 12 bases sitting between them. There are 17 residues in the CDR3. From germline, CDR1 is LNHNV and CDR2 YYDKDF (reference sequence). Combining the CDR3 with reference TRBV15 and TRBJ2-6 gives the whole variable domain DAMVIQNPRYQVTQFGKPVTLSCSQTLNHNVMYWYQQKSSQAPKLLFHYYDKDFNNEADTPDNFQSRRPNTSFCFLDIRSPGLGDTAMYLCATSSLDSTSGANVLTFGAGSRLTVL.

This clonotype showed up many times. V gene TRBV5-1 combines with J gene TRBJ2-7, with 7 bases fitting TRBD2. V shed 4 bases, J shed 3 bases, and the junction held 13 bases outside the gene matches. From germline, CDR1 is SGHRS and CDR2 YFSETQ. The CDR3 is 16 amino acids. In nucleotides, the CDR3 is TGCGCCAGCAGCCCCCAGTTGAGCGGGGCTTTCTACGAGCAGTACTTC. Protein: CASSPQLSGAFYEQYF.

A note on this clonotype: Germline is not matched at one junction end, which may reflect a read error. The V gene is TRBV7-8, the J gene TRBJ2-7, with D possibly being TRBD1 or TRBD2 (6 bases each). The tail of the sequence fits TRBJ2-1 better, so the J call may be wrong. This CDR3 contains 14 residues. Germline-derived CDR1 and CDR2 are SGHVS and FQNEAQ. CDR3 coding DNA: TGTGCTAGCAGCTTAGGAGGGGGTCACGATGAGCAGTTCTTC. Its translation is CASSLGGGHDEQFF.

As regards this clonotype: Its ends do not fully match the called genes, so a read error is possible. The chain joins TRBV29-1 to TRBJ1-2, with a possible D match to TRBD1 (5 bases). Germline CDR1 is SQVTM and CDR2 is ANQGSEA. This CDR3 spans 11 amino acids. This CDR3 reads CSYSGADSYAF. CDR3 bases: TGCAGCTATTCTGGGGCGGATAGCTACGCCTTC.